Listed below are T cell receptor beta chains from one sample, sequenced in a study of molecular identifiers for immune sequencing clone quantification. Each CDR3 protein gets one entry after TCRdb re-called the PCR reads with MiXCR. This sample has a few hundred thousand distinct CDR3 sequences, with about a quarter found just once. Sequencing was performed on naive CD8+ T cells from blood, with Jurkat cell RNA spiked in. These receptors were taken from a human donor in good health. Some libraries in this study had Jurkat cell RNA spiked in. Both conserved end residues are part of each CDR3.

>TRBJ1-1|TRBV28
CASKTGGEGTEAFF
>TRBJ2-1|TRBV6-6
CASSYSLISGGTSRYNEQFF
>TRBJ2-3|TRBV29-1
CSVVQTDTQYF
>TRBJ2-1|TRBV4-1
CASSLIELASGEDEQFF
>TRBJ1-1|TRBV27
CASSYITGTETEAFF
>TRBJ1-3|TRBV29-1
CSVEVARGPIYF
>TRBJ2-2|TRBV28
CASSLATGTNTGELFF
>TRBJ2-7|TRBV6-2/TRBV6-3
CASTLGAPKEQYF
>TRBJ1-1|TRBV10-2
CASSDEASTGPDTEAFF
>TRBJ2-2|TRBV30
CAWTNTDTGELFF
>TRBJ2-7|TRBV4-3
CASSQDLTSRAYEQYF
>TRBJ2-3|TRBV9
CASNAAGGLITDTQYF
>TRBJ1-2|TRBV4-1
CASSQGTGTVLYGYTF
>TRBJ2-7|TRBV7-3
CASSPQGTFYEQYF
>TRBJ2-7|TRBV9
CASSGGGQGYFEQYF
>TRBJ1-3|TRBV12-3/TRBV12-4
CASTPTGTGNGNTIYF
>TRBJ2-7|TRBV6-2/TRBV6-3
CASSYLGVDEQYF
>TRBJ2-7|TRBV4-3
CASSQDFTGSTYEQYF
>TRBJ2-5|TRBV5-1
CASSLAGTPPTQYF
>TRBJ2-3|TRBV12-3/TRBV12-4
CASSLDGGRTDTQYF
>TRBJ2-3|TRBV12-3/TRBV12-4
CASSLTLPQRASTDTQYF
>TRBJ2-5|TRBV28
CASSPPASGQETQYF
>TRBJ1-1|TRBV4-1
CASSQVSVLNTEAFF
>TRBJ2-7|TRBV7-9
CASSPLGYEQYF
>TRBJ1-4|TRBV30
CAWGVLDSSSTNEKLFF
>TRBJ1-6|TRBV6-1
CASSEVGQEDSPLHF
>TRBJ1-1|TRBV6-2/TRBV6-3
CASSYSTAEAFF
>TRBJ2-1|TRBV4-3
CASSQEAEQEDEQFF